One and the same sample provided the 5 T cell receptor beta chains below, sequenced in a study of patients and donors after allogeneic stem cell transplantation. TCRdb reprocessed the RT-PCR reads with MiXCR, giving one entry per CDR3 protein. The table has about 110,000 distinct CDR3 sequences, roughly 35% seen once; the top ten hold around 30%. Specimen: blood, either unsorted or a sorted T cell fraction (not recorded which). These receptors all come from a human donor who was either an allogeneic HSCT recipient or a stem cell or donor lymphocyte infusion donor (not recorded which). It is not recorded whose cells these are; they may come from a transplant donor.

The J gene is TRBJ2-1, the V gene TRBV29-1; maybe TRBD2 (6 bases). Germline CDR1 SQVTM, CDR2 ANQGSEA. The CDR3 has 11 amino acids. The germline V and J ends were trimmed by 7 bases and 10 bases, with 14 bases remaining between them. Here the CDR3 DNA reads TGCAGCGGCACCACGGGAGCGGAGCAGTTCTTC. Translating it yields CSGTTGAEQFF.

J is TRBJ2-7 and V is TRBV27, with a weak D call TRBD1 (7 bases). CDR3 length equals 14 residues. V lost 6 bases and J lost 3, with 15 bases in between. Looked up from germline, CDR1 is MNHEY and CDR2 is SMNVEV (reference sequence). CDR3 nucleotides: TGTGCCAGCAGCCCGACAGGGAGGATCTACGAGCAGTACTTC. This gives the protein CASSPTGRIYEQYF.

CDR3 in amino acids: CASRTGGAVNYGYTF. DNA for the CDR3: TGTGCCAGCAGGACGGGAGGAGCTGTAAACTATGGCTACACCTTC. The chain couples TRBV6-6 to TRBJ1-2; D not certain. V dropped 6 bases and J dropped 2 bases, with 16 bases sitting between them. This CDR3 contains 15 residues. Germline V CDR1 and CDR2: MNHNY, SVGAGI (reference sequence).

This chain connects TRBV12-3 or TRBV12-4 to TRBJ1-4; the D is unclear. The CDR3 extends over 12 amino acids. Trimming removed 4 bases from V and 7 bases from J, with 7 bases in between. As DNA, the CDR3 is TGTGCCAGCAGTTCGATAGGTGAAAAACTGTTTTTT. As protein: CASSSIGEKLFF.

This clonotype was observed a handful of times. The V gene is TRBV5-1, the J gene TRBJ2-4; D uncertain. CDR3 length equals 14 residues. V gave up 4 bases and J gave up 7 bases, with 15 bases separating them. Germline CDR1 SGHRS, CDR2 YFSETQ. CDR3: CASSTALDGNIQYF. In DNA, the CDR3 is TGCGCCAGCAGCACGGCTCTCGATGGGAACATTCAGTACTTC.